This note documents a single TCR beta chain sequence. The antigen is not known. This sample was taken from a study of liver allograft versus peripheral blood T cells. Study details: Repertoires from peripheral blood of liver transplant recipients were compared with those inside their transplanted livers. Study outcomes and limitations: There were reportedly differences between T cell receptor repertoires inside liver allografts and those in peripheral blood.

In TCRdb, the reads were re-called with MiXCR into one record per CDR3 protein. This sample has some 7,700 distinct CDR3 sequences; roughly a sixth occur once, and the top ten carry about 2%. Germline-derived CDR1 and CDR2 are SGHTA and FQGNSA. The CDR3 has 15 residues. The ends lost 5 bases at V and 4 bases at J; junction bases unmatched: 4. This receptor was obtained from a human patient who had a liver transplant. Some of the T cells may derive from the graft donor. V is TRBV7-2 and J is TRBJ2-7, with 14 bases fitting TRBD2. The CDR3: CASSPRLAGGYEQYF. The CDR3 DNA is TGTGCCAGCAGCCCCAGACTAGCGGGGGGGTACGAGCAGTACTTC. The full variable domain, rest sourced from reference TRBV7-2 and TRBJ2-7, is GAGVSQSPSNKVTEKGKDVELRCDPISGHTALYWYRQSLGQGLEFLIYFQGNSAPDKSGLPSDRFSAERTGGSVSTLTIQRTQQEDSAVYLCASSPRLAGGYEQYFGPGTRLTVT.